These 28 T cell receptor beta chains came from one sample sequenced in a study of Ad26.COV2.S vaccination and SARS-CoV-2 variants. Profiling relied on immunoSEQ multiplex PCR, and the TCRdb table lists in-frame clones only, not all of them. The profile covers about 350,000 clones, with roughly nine tenths appearing a single time and roughly 3.9% taken by the ten largest. The specimen comprised peripheral blood, sampled after recovery from COVID-19. All receptors come from a human donor who had recovered from COVID-19.

The chain has TRBV4-1 and TRBJ2-3; 8 bases align to TRBD1. From germline, CDR1 is MGHRA and CDR2 YSYEKL. Losses at the gene ends were 4 bases for V and 3 bases for J; bases not matched to a gene: 6. The CDR3 contains 15 residues. The CDR3 DNA sequence: TGCGCCAGCAGCCCCCGGACAGGGAGGACAGATACGCAGTATTTT. Translated: CASSPRTGRTDTQYF.

The gene calls are TRBV2 and TRBJ1-2; D is possibly TRBD1 (5 bases). Trimming shortened V by 3 bases and J by 7 bases, and 18 bases separated the two germline ends. This CDR3 comprises 15 residues. Germline V gene lookup returns CDR1 SNHLY and CDR2 FYNNEI. This chain's CDR3 is CASSEPVLGRGGYTF. As DNA, the CDR3 is TGTGCCAGCAGTGAGCCGGTTTTGGGGCGCGGTGGCTACACCTTC.

To note about this clone: The sample holds other DNA sequences that translate to the same CDR3. CDR3 bases: TGTGCCAGCAGTGTTTCTAGCGGGGGTTACAATGAGCAGTTCTTC. The encoded protein is CASSVSSGGYNEQFF. The chain has TRBV2 and TRBJ2-1; 10 bases agree with TRBD2. The germline CDR1 and CDR2 sequences are SNHLY and FYNNEI. V lost 4 bases and J lost 4; bases outside the gene matches: 4. The CDR3 totals 15 residues.

In this sample, this clone turned up once. This CDR3 is CASAPKTGGKLFF. DNA of the CDR3: TGCGCCAGCGCTCCAAAGACGGGGGGAAAACTGTTTTTT. The chain joins TRBV4-3 to TRBJ1-4, with D possibly matching TRBD1 (5 bases). Germline values: CDR1 LGHNA, CDR2 YSLEER. The CDR3 is made up of 13 amino acids. Trimming took 8 bases from V and 10 from J, leaving 17 bases between them.

This clone was seen just once. J is TRBJ2-1 and V is TRBV29-1; maybe TRBD1 (5 bases). V was clipped by 6 bases and J by 10 bases, with 10 bases between them. The CDR3 runs to 10 residues. CDR1 SQVTM and CDR2 ANQGSEA come from the germline V gene. The CDR3 loop is CSVGREEQFF. The CDR3 nucleotides are TGCAGCGTGGGGCGAGAGGAGCAGTTCTTC.

This rearrangement joins TRBV5-6 to TRBJ1-6; D is possibly TRBD1 (5 bases). The CDR3 has 16 amino acids. The germline V and J ends were trimmed by 0 bases and 4 bases, with 11 bases remaining between them. Per the germline V gene, CDR1 is SGHDT and CDR2 is YYEEEE. CDR3 coding DNA: TGTGCCAGCAGCTTGGCCCTCCGACAGTATAATTCACCCCTCCACTTT. Translating gives CASSLALRQYNSPLHF.

The CDR3 reads CASSPGTTGNTIYF. The CDR3 nucleotides are TGTGCCAGCAGCCCCGGGACAACTGGAAACACCATATATTTT. The gene calls are TRBV7-2 and TRBJ1-3; D may be TRBD1 (6 bases). Germline assignment: CDR1 SGHTA and CDR2 FQGNSA. The CDR3 length is 14 residues. V was pared by 5 bases and J by 2 bases, with 10 bases between.

The chain employs TRBV12-5 and TRBJ2-7; 9 bases agree with TRBD1. CDR3 length: 16 amino acids. V lost 0 bases, J lost 3 bases, and 6 bases stayed unmatched. In germline, CDR1 is LGHNT, CDR2 FRNRAP. The CDR3 sequence is CASGLVPSGQGYEQYF. For the CDR3, the DNA is TGTGCTAGTGGTTTGGTACCTTCGGGACAGGGCTACGAGCAGTACTTC.

The rearrangement links TRBV3-1 (or the pseudogene TRBV3-2) to TRBJ2-7, with 12 bases that match TRBD2. With V trimmed by 0 bases and J by 10 bases, 4 bases remained unmatched. This CDR3 contains 14 residues. Germline V gene sequence: CDR1 LGHDT, CDR2 YNNKEL (reference sequence). The CDR3 here is CASSQDLAGGHQYF. The CDR3 DNA follows: TGTGCCAGCAGCCAAGATCTAGCGGGGGGGCATCAGTACTTC.

V gene TRBV7-9 combines with J gene TRBJ2-7, with 7 bases aligning to TRBD2. Looked up from germline, CDR1 is SEHNR and CDR2 is FQNEAQ (reference sequence). The CDR3 is made up of 13 amino acids. The ends lost 8 bases at V and 4 bases at J; junction bases unmatched: 8. The CDR3: CASGGDPLYEQYF. As DNA, the CDR3 is TGTGCCAGCGGGGGGGACCCCCTTTACGAGCAGTACTTC.

The V and J genes are TRBV5-1 and TRBJ2-7; 7 bases map to TRBD1. CDR1 and CDR2 (germline): SGHRS, YFSETQ. The CDR3 contains 17 residues. Trimming took 3 bases from V and 1 from J; bases not matched to a gene: 13. DNA for the CDR3: TGCGCCAGCAGCTCAACCCTAGGGGGCGGTAGGTCCTACGAGCAGTACTTC. Translating it yields CASSSTLGGGRSYEQYF.

J is TRBJ1-2 and V is TRBV19; 10 nucleotides align to TRBD1. The CDR3 contains 19 residues. Germline V lookup: CDR1 LNHDA, CDR2 SQIVND (reference sequence). With V trimmed by 4 bases and J by 3 bases, 17 bases remained unmatched. The CDR3 DNA reads TGTGCCAGTAGTACCTTACGGGACAGGGGTTCTGTGGGGGACTATGGCTACACCTTC. Encoded protein: CASSTLRDRGSVGDYGYTF.

The J gene is TRBJ1-2, the V gene TRBV5-1; a weak D match, TRBD1 (5 bases). CDR1 is SGHRS and CDR2 is YFSETQ in the germline V gene. The CDR3 is 15 residues long. V was clipped by 0 bases and J by 6 bases, with 15 bases between them. CDR3 residues: CASSLAWGDSHGYTF. DNA of the CDR3: TGCGCCAGCAGCTTGGCTTGGGGGGACTCACATGGCTACACCTTC.

The genes are TRBV6-6 and TRBJ1-6; tentatively, D is TRBD1 (5 bases). This CDR3 has 15 residues. Germline assignment: CDR1 MNHNY and CDR2 SVGAGI (reference sequence). V was cut by 5 bases and J by 2 bases, with 10 bases left in between. The CDR3 bases are TGTGCCAGCAGTACCAGGGACCCCTATAATTCACCCCTCCACTTT. Encoded protein: CASSTRDPYNSPLHF.

V is TRBV19 and J is TRBJ2-6; D is ambiguous. V lost 2 bases to trimming and J lost 0 bases, with 5 bases between them. The CDR3 runs 15 residues. CDR1 and CDR2 from the germline V gene are LNHDA and SQIVND (reference sequence). Here the CDR3 DNA reads TGTGCCAGTAGTATACCCCCCTCTGGGGCCAACGTCCTGACTTTC. As protein: CASSIPPSGANVLTF.

This chain uses TRBV9 with TRBJ2-7; a weak D match, TRBD2 (6 bases). CDR1 is SGDLS, CDR2 YYNGEE, per germline. V dropped 4 bases and J dropped 3 bases, with 14 bases sitting between them. The CDR3 totals 14 residues. The CDR3 DNA reads as TGTGCCAGCAGCACCTCCGGGGGACTCTACGAGCAGTACTTC. Protein product: CASSTSGGLYEQYF.

This sequence joins TRBV18 and TRBJ1-4; unclear D gene. The CDR3 is 13 residues long. Trimming pared 4 bases from V and 3 bases from J, leaving 6 bases between. CDR1 is KGHSH and CDR2 is LQKENI in the germline V gene. The CDR3 nucleotides are TGTGCCAGCTCACTCTATTCTAATGAAAAACTGTTTTTT. Its protein is CASSLYSNEKLFF.

The chain carries TRBV7-9 and TRBJ2-1; a weak D match, TRBD2 (5 bases). The CDR3 extends over 14 amino acids. V was shortened by 4 bases and J by 12 bases, with 19 bases between the two germline ends. Per the germline V gene, CDR1 is SEHNR and CDR2 is FQNEAQ (reference sequence). CDR3 loop: CASSYRAPREGQFF. CDR3 DNA: TGTGCCAGCAGCTACCGGGCCCCCCGAGAGGGGCAGTTCTTC.

The rearrangement joins TRBV29-1 to TRBJ1-6; D unclear. The CDR3 loop spans 13 amino acids. The V gene's germline CDR1 is SQVTM and CDR2 ANQGSEA. V lost 4 bases, J lost 6 bases, and 10 bases lay in between. In DNA, the CDR3 is TGCAGCGTTGGAGAGAGAGCTAATTCACCCCTCCACTTT. Its translation is CSVGERANSPLHF.

The J gene is TRBJ1-3, the V gene TRBV15; D ambiguous. V lost 1 base and J lost 2, with 15 bases in between. Looked up from germline, CDR1 is LNHNV and CDR2 is YYDKDF (reference sequence). The CDR3 is 17 amino acids. The CDR3 DNA follows: TGTGCCACCAGCAGAGGCGGAGCCAAGTGGGCTGGAAACACCATATATTTT. Amino acid sequence: CATSRGGAKWAGNTIYF.

The rearrangement uses TRBV5-4 and TRBJ1-1; no clear D. The germline V and J ends were trimmed by 0 bases and 1 base, with 10 bases remaining between them. The CDR3 runs 15 residues. CDR1 SGHNT and CDR2 YYREEE come from the germline V gene (reference sequence). CDR3 residues: CASSLASRRNTEAFF. The CDR3 nucleotides are TGTGCCAGCAGCTTGGCCTCCAGGCGGAACACTGAAGCTTTCTTT.

This chain joins TRBV6-5 and TRBJ1-3; D uncertain. Germline V gene sequence: CDR1 MNHEY, CDR2 SVGAGI. The V and J ends lost 6 bases and 4 bases respectively, with 16 bases between them. The CDR3 has 15 residues. CDR3 loop: CASRRDLGTGNTIYF. The CDR3, as DNA: TGTGCCAGCAGGAGGGATCTGGGAACAGGAAACACCATATATTTT.

The chain recombines TRBV2 with TRBJ1-1, with D uncertain. This CDR3 contains 12 residues. Germline-derived CDR1 and CDR2 are SNHLY and FYNNEI. V lost 6 bases and J 5 bases, leaving 10 bases between the germline ends. The CDR3 spells CASREVVTEAFF. Here the CDR3 DNA reads TGTGCCAGCAGAGAGGTGGTTACTGAAGCTTTCTTT.

This chain links TRBV11-2 with TRBJ2-3; D is unresolved. Trimming pared 0 bases from V and 6 bases from J, leaving 4 bases between. CDR3 length: 12 amino acids. Germline lookup yields CDR1 SGHAT and CDR2 FQNNGV. In nucleotides, the CDR3 is TGTGCCAGCAGCTTAGACTGGGATACGCAGTATTTT. Its protein product is CASSLDWDTQYF. Full variable domain (remainder filled in from reference TRBV11-2 and TRBJ2-3): EAGVAQSPRYKIIEKRQSVAFWCNPISGHATLYWYQQILGQGPKLLIQFQNNGVVDDSQLPKDRFSAERLKGVDSTLKIQPAKLEDSAVYLCASSLDWDTQYFGPGTRLTVL.

This clone is a singleton in its sample. The chain uses TRBV10-3 and TRBJ1-4, with 8 bases identical to TRBD1. The CDR3 runs to 15 residues. Germline V gene lookup returns CDR1 ENHRY and CDR2 SYGVKD. J lost 8 bases, V lost 0 bases, and 5 bases had no gene match. The CDR3 loop reads CAISESWDRIEKLFF. The CDR3 DNA sequence: TGTGCCATCAGTGAGTCCTGGGACAGGATCGAAAAACTGTTTTTT.

This chain links TRBV19 with TRBJ1-2; D possibly corresponds to TRBD1 (5 bases). This CDR3 comprises 15 residues. The ends were cut back, 6 bases at V and 6 bases at J, with 20 bases in the middle. CDR1 LNHDA and CDR2 SQIVND come from the germline V gene (reference sequence). The CDR3 region is CASSPRPSGTDGYTF. The CDR3 DNA follows: TGTGCCAGTAGCCCACGTCCCTCAGGGACGGATGGCTACACCTTC.

This sequence joins TRBV3-1 (or the pseudogene TRBV3-2) and TRBJ2-1; D gene unclear. V was pared by 4 bases and J by 16 bases, with 17 bases between. Per the germline V gene, CDR1 is LGHDT and CDR2 is YNNKEL (reference sequence). The length of the CDR3 is 12 residues. The CDR3 spells CASSPLGDLHFF. CDR3 DNA: TGTGCCAGCAGCCCCCTAGGAGACTTGCACTTCTTC.

The chain employs TRBV6-2 or TRBV6-3 and TRBJ2-4, with a tentative D call TRBD2 (7 bases). CDR1 is MNHEY, CDR2 SVGEGT, per germline. The V gene lost 0 bases and the J gene lost 5 bases, with 17 bases spanning the gap. This CDR3 has 17 residues. CDR3 coding DNA: TGTGCCAGCAGTTACTCGATCGTCGGGGGGCGCGAAAACATTCAGTACTTC. As protein: CASSYSIVGGRENIQYF.